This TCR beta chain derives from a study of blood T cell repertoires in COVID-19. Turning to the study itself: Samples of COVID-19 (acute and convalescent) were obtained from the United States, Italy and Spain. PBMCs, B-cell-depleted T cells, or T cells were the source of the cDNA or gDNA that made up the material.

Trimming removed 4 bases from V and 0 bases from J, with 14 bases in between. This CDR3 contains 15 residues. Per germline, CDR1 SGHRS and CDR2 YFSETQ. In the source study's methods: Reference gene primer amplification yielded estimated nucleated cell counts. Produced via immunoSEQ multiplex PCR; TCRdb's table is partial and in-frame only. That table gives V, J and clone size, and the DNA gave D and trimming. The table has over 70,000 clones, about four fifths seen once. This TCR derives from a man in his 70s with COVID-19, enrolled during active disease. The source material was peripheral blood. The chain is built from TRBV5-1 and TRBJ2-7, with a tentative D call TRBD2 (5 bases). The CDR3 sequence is CASSKDFLSSYEQYF. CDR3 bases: TGCGCCAGCAGCAAGGACTTTTTGAGCTCCTACGAGCAGTACTTC.